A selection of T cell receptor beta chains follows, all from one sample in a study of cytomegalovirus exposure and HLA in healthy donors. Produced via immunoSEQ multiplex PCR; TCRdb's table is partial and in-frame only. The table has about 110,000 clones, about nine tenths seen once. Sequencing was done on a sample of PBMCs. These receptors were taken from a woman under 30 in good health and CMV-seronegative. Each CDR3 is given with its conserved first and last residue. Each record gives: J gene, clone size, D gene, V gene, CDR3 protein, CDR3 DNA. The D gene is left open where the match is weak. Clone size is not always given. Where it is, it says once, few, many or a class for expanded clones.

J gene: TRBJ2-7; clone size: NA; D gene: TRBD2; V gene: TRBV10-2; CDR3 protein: CASSAPLGGGVGIYEQYF; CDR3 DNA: TGCGCCAGCAGTGCCCCTCTCGGCGGGGGGGTTGGAATCTACGAGCAGTACTTC
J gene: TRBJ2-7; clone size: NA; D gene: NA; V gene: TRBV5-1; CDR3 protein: CATSRGWNSGGSYEQYF; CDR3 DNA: TGCGCCACCTCCAGGGGGTGGAACAGCGGGGGTTCCTACGAGCAGTACTTC
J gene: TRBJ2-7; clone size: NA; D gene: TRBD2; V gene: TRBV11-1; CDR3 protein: CASSPGLAGGYEQYF; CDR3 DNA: TGTGCCAGCAGCCCGGGACTAGCGGGAGGCTACGAGCAGTACTTC
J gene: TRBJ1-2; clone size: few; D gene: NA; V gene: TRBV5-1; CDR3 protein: CASSLGGSGVYGYTF; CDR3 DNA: TGCGCCAGCAGCTTGGGAGGGAGTGGCGTCTATGGCTACACCTTC
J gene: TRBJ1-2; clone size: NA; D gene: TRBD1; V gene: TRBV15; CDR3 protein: CATSRVLTGDIGNGYTF; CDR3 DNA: TGTGCCACCAGCAGAGTTCTAACAGGGGATATCGGTAATGGCTACACCTTC
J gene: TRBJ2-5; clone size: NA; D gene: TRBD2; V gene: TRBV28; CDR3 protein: CASSFRGGLKETQYF; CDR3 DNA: TGTGCCAGCAGTTTTCGCGGGGGGCTAAAGGAGACCCAGTACTTC
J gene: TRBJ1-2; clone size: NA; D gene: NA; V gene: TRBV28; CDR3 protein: CASSSQGSGAFNYGYTF; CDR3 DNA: TGTGCCAGCAGCTCTCAGGGTAGTGGGGCTTTTAACTATGGCTACACCTTC
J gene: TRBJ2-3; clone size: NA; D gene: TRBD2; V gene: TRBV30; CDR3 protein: CAWSPWGTSGSRWYMDTQYF; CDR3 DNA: TGTGCCTGGAGTCCTTGGGGGACTAGCGGGAGTCGTTGGTATATGGATACGCAGTATTTT
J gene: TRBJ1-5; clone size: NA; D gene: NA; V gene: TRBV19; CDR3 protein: CAVSWGSNQPQHF; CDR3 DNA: TGTGCCGTCTCCTGGGGCTCAAATCAGCCCCAGCATTTT
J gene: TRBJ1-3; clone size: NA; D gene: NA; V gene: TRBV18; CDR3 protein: CASSLDSGNTIYF; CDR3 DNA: TGTGCCAGCTCCCTAGACTCTGGAAACACCATATATTTT
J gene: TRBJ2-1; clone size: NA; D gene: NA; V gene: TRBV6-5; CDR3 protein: CASSYSRRHNEQFF; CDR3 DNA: TGTGCCAGCAGTTACTCGAGGAGGCACAATGAGCAGTTCTTC
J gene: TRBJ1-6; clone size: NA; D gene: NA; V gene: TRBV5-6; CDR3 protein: CASSSPEGRVSPLHF; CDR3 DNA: TGTGCCAGCAGCTCGCCTGAGGGGAGGGTTTCACCCCTCCACTTT
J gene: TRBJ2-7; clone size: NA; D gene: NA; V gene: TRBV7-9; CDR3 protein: CASGSPWAGSYEQYF; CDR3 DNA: TGTGCCAGCGGCTCGCCATGGGCAGGGTCCTACGAGCAGTACTTC
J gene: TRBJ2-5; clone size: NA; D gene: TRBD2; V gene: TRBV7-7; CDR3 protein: CASSFCSGRALTQETQYF; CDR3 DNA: TGTGCCAGCAGCTTTTGTAGCGGGAGGGCTTTGACCCAAGAGACCCAGTACTTC
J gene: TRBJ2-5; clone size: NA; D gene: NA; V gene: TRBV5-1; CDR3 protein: CASSRGTVGNPYQETQYF; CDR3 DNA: TGCGCCAGCAGCCGCGGGACAGTGGGAAACCCGTACCAAGAGACCCAGTACTTC
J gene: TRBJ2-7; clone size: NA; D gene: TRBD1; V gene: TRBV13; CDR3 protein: CASSRGQGAYEQYF; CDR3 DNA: TGTGCCAGCAGCCGTGGACAGGGTGCCTACGAGCAGTACTTC
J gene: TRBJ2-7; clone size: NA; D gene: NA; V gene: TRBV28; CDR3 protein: CASIAQGSYEQYF; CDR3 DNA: TGTGCCAGCATTGCACAGGGATCCTACGAGCAGTACTTC
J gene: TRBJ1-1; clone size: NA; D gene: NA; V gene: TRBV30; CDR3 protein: CALNREFLNTEAFF; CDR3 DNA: TGTGCCCTTAACCGGGAGTTTTTGAACACTGAAGCTTTCTTT
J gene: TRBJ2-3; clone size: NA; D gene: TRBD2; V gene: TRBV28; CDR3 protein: CASSLTGGGTDTQYF; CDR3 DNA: TGTGCCAGCAGTTTAACCGGGGGGGGCACAGATACGCAGTATTTT
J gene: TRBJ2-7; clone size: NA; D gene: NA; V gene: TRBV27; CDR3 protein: CATQTGSFSYEQYF; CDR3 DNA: TGTGCCACCCAGACTGGATCATTCTCCTACGAGCAGTACTTC
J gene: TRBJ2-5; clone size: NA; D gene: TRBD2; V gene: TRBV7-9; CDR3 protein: CASSSSGGAQETQYF; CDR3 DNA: TGTGCCAGCAGCTCCTCGGGGGGTGCTCAAGAGACCCAGTACTTC
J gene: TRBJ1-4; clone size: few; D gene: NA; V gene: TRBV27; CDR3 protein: CASSRLPGEKLFF; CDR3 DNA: TGTGCCAGCAGCCGCCTGCCAGGGGAAAAACTGTTTTTT
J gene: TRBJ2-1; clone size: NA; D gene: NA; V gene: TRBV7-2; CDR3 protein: CASRRVTNEQFF; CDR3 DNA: TGTGCCAGCAGGAGGGTGACTAATGAGCAGTTCTTC
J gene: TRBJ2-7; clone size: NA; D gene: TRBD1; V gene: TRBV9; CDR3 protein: CASSAPGQGAWEQYF; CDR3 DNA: TGTGCCAGCAGTGCCCCCGGACAGGGGGCGTGGGAGCAGTACTTC
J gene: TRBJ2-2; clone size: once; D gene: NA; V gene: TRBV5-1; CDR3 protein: CASSLADTGELFF; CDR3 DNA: TGCGCCAGCAGCTTGGCGGACACCGGGGAGCTGTTTTTT
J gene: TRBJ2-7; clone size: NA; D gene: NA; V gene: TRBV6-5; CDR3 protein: CASSTGISYEQYF; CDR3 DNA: TGTGCCAGCAGTACAGGGATTAGCTACGAGCAGTACTTC
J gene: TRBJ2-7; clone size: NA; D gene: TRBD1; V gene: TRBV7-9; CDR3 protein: CASSLGGSGGASYEQYF; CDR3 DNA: TGTGCCAGCAGCTTAGGAGGGTCAGGGGGCGCCTCCTACGAGCAGTACTTC
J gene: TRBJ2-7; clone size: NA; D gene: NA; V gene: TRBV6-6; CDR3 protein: CASSGYSGRGNEQYF; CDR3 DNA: TGTGCCAGCAGTGGGTATAGCGGAAGAGGGAACGAGCAGTACTTC
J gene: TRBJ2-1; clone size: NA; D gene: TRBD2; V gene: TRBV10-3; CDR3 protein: CAISVRLAGEGLYEQFF; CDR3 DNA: TGTGCCATCAGCGTAAGACTAGCGGGGGAGGGGCTCTATGAGCAGTTCTTC
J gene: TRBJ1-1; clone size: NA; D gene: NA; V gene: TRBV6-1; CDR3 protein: CASTVDIMNTEAFF; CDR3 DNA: TGTGCCAGCACTGTCGACATCATGAACACTGAAGCTTTCTTT
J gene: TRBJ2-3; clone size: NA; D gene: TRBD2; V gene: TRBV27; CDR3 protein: CASSRSSASGKYTDTQYF; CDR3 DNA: TGTGCCAGCAGTCGGTCCTCGGCTAGCGGGAAGTACACAGATACGCAGTATTTT
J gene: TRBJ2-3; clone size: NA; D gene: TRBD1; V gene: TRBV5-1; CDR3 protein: CASSIRGRGTDTQYF; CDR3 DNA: TGCGCCAGCAGCATCAGGGGGCGCGGCACAGATACGCAGTATTTT
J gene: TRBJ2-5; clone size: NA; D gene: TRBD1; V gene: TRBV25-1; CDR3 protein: CASSDPGTDQETQYF; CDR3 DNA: TGTGCCAGCAGTGACCCGGGGACAGATCAAGAGACCCAGTACTTC
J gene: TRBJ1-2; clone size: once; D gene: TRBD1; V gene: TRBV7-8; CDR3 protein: CASSPQGANYGYTF; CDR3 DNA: TGTGCCAGCAGCCCACAGGGGGCCAACTATGGCTACACCTTC
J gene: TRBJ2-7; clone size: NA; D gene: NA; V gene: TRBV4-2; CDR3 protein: CASSQDRAGSSYEQYF; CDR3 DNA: TGTGCCAGCAGCCAAGACCGAGCGGGCAGCTCCTACGAGCAGTACTTC
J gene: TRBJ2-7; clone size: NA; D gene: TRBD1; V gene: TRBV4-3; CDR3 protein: CASRQGQGGSYEQYF; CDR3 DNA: TGCGCCAGCAGACAGGGACAGGGAGGCTCCTACGAGCAGTACTTC
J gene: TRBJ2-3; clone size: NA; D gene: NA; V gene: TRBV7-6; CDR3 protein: CASSLGGAGGDTQYF; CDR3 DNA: TGTGCCAGCAGCCTTGGCGGGGCAGGGGGAGATACGCAGTATTTT
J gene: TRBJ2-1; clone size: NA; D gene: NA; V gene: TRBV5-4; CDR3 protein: CASSSEASAYNEQFF; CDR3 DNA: TGTGCCAGCAGCTCTGAGGCTAGCGCATACAATGAGCAGTTCTTC
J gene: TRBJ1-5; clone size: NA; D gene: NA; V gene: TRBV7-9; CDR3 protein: CASSSTQGTRNQPQHF; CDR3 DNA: TGTGCCAGCAGCTCCACCCAGGGTACCCGCAATCAGCCCCAGCATTTT
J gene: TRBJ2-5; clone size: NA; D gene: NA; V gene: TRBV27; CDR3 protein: CASSSPGPQETQYF; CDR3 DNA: TGTGCCAGCAGTTCGCCAGGCCCCCAAGAGACCCAGTACTTC
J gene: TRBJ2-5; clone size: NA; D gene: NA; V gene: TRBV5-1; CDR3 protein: CASSTGAGETQYF; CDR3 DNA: TGCGCCAGCAGTACTGGGGCAGGGGAGACCCAGTACTTC
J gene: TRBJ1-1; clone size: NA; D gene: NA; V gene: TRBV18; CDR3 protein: CASSQTGNTEAFF; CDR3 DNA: TGTGCCAGCTCACAGACAGGGAACACTGAAGCTTTCTTT